Included here is one TCR beta chain sequence, with context. The antigen is undetermined. The V segment lost 3 bases and the J segment 0 bases; nucleotides outside the gene matches: 11. There are 18 residues in the CDR3. The V gene's germline CDR1 is LNHNV and CDR2 YYDKDF (reference sequence). Use of 60 Vbeta and 13 Jbeta primers characterized the PCR. Only in-frame clones appear in the TCRdb table, and some are missing; sequencing was by immunoSEQ multiplex PCR. The sample lists some 76,000 clones, approximately 84% occurring once. The data originate from a study of cytomegalovirus exposure and HLA in healthy donors. Overall study results and limits: TCR beta V- and J-gene trimming was later associated with a missense DCLRE1C variant.

Sequencing input: PBMCs. V and J are TRBV15 and TRBJ2-3, with 8 positions matching TRBD2. This clonotype was sampled from a woman aged 50 to 65 in good health and CMV-seronegative. CDR3 nucleotide sequence: TGTGCCACCAGCAGGGACCTTCCGGGACTAGAAAGCACAGATACGCAGTATTTT. Translation gives CATSRDLPGLESTDTQYF.